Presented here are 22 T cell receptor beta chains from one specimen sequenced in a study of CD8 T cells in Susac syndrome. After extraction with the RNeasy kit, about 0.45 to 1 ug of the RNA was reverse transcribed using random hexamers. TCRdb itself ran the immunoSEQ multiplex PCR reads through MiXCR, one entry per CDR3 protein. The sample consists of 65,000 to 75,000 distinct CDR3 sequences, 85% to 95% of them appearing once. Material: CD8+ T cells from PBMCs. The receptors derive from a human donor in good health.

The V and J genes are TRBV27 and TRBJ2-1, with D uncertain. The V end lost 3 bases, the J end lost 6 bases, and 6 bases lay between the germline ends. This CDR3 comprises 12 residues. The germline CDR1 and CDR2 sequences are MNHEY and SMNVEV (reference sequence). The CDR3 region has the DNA TGTGCCAGCAGTTTCGGGTTCAATGAGCAGTTCTTC. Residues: CASSFGFNEQFF.

CDR3 amino acids: CSARPLNYGYTF. DNA of the CDR3: TGCAGTGCTAGACCCCTGAACTATGGCTACACCTTC. The rearrangement uses TRBV20-1 and TRBJ1-2; no definite D call. Germline V lookup: CDR1 DFQATT, CDR2 SNEGSKA (reference sequence). The CDR3 has 12 residues. The ends were cut back, 2 bases at V and 2 bases at J, with 6 bases in the middle.

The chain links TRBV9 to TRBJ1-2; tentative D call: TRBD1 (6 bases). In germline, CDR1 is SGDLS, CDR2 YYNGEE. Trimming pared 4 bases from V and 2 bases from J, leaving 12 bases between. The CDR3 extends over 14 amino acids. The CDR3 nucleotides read TGTGCCAGCAGCCCAACAGGGACCAACTATGGCTACACCTTC. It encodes CASSPTGTNYGYTF.

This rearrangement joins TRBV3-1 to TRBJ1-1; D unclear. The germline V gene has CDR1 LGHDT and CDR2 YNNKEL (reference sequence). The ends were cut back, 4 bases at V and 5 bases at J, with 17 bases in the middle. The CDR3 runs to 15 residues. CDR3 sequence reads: CASSLNGEVETEAFF. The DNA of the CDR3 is TGTGCCAGCAGCCTAAACGGGGAGGTTGAGACTGAAGCTTTCTTT.

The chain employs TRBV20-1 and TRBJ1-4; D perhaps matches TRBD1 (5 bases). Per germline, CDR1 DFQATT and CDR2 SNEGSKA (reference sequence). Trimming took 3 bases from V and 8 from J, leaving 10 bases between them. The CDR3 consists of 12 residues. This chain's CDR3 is CSASPQGEKLFF. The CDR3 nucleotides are TGCAGTGCTAGCCCCCAGGGAGAAAAACTGTTTTTT.

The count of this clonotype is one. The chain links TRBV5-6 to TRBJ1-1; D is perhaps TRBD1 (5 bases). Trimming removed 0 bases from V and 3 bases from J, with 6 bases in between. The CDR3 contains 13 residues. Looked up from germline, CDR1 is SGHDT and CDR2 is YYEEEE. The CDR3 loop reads CASSLVRDTEAFF. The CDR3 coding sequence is TGTGCCAGCAGCTTGGTCAGGGACACTGAAGCTTTCTTT.

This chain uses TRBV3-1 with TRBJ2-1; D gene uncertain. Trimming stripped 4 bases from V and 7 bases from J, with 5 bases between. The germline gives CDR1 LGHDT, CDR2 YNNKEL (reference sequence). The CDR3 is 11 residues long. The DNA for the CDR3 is TGTGCCAGCAGCCGACGAAATGAGCAGTTCTTC. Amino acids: CASSRRNEQFF.

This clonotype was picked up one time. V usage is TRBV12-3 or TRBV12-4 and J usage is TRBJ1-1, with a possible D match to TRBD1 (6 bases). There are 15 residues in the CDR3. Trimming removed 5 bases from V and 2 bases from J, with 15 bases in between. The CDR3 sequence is CASSVLQGRNTEAFF. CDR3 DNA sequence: TGTGCCAGCAGTGTTCTACAGGGTCGCAACACTGAAGCTTTCTTT.

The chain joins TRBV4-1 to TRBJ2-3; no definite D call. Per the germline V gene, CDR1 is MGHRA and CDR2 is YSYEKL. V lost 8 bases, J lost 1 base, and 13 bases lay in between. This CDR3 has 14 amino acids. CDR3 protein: CASAQEGRTDTQYF. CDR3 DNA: TGCGCCAGCGCTCAGGAAGGACGCACAGATACGCAGTATTTT.

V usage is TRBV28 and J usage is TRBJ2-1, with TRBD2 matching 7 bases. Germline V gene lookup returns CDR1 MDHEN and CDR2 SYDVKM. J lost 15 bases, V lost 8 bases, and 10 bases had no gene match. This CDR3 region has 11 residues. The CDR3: CASREGRVPFF. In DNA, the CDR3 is TGTGCCAGCCGTGAGGGGAGGGTTCCGTTCTTC. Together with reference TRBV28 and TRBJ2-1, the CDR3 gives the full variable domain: DVKVTQSSRYLVKRTGEKVFLECVQDMDHENMFWYRQDPGLGLRLIYFSYDVKMKEKGDIPEGYSVSREKKERFSLILESASTNQTSMYLCASREGRVPFFGPGTRLTVL.

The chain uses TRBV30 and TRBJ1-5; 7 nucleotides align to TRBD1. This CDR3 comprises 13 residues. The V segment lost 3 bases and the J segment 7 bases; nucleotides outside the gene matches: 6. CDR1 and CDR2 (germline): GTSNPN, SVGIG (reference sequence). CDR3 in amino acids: CAWSEGGRQPQHF. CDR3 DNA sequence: TGTGCCTGGAGCGAAGGGGGCCGCCAGCCCCAGCATTTT.

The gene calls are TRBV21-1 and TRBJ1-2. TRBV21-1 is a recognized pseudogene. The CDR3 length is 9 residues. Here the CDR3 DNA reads TGTGCCAGCAGCAAGGGCTACACCTTC. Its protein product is CASSKGYTF.

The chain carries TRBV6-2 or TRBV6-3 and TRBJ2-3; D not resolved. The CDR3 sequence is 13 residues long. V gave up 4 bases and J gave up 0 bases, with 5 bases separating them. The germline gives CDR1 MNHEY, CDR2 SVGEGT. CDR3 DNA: TGTGCCAGCAGTTCCAAGAGCACAGATACGCAGTATTTT. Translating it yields CASSSKSTDTQYF.

This CDR3 is CSASGWEETQYF. CDR3 sequence (DNA): TGCAGTGCTAGTGGTTGGGAAGAGACCCAGTACTTC. The rearrangement uses TRBV20-1 and TRBJ2-5, with D uncertain. The length of the CDR3 is 12 residues. V lost 3 bases and J lost 3, with 8 bases in between. The germline CDR1 and CDR2 sequences are DFQATT and SNEGSKA (reference sequence).

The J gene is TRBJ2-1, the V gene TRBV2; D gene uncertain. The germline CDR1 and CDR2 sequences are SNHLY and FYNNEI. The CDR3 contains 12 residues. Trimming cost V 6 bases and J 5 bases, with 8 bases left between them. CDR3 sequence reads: CASSDRDNEQFF. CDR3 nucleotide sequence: TGTGCCAGCAGCGACCGGGACAATGAGCAGTTCTTC.

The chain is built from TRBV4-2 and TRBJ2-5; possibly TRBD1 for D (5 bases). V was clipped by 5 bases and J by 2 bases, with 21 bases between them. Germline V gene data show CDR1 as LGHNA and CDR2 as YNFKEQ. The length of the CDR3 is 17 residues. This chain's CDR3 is CASSGAQGFSSQETQYF. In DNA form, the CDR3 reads TGTGCCAGCAGCGGGGCGCAAGGTTTTTCCTCGCAAGAGACCCAGTACTTC.

In DNA, the CDR3 is TGTGCCAGCAGTTTGCGGACAGGGAAATTTTACGAGCAGTACTTC. Translated: CASSLRTGKFYEQYF. The chain has TRBV28 and TRBJ2-7; TRBD1 matches 8 bases. After removal of 3 bases from V and 4 bases from J, the junction contained 8 bases not matched to a gene. Germline-derived CDR1 and CDR2 are MDHEN and SYDVKM. The length of the CDR3 is 15 residues.

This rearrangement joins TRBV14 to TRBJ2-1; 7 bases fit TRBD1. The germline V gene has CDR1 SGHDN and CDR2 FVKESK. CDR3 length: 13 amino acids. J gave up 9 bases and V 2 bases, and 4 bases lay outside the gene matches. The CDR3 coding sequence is TGTGCCAGCAGCCAACTGACAGGGAGTGAGCAGTTCTTC. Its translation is CASSQLTGSEQFF.

CDR3 nucleotides: TGTGCCAGCAGCTTAGGGGTAGGAAAGACCCAGTACTTC. This encodes CASSLGVGKTQYF. The chain couples TRBV5-5 to TRBJ2-5; D is perhaps TRBD1 (5 bases). Germline CDR1 SGHKS, CDR2 YYEKEE (reference sequence). Trimming took off 2 bases at V and 6 bases at J, with 11 bases between the two ends. The CDR3 runs to 13 residues.

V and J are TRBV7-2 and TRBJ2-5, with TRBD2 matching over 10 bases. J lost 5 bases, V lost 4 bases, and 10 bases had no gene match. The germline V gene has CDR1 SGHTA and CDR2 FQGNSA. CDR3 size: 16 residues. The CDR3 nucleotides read TGTGCCAGCAGCTCCCACCAGCGGGGGGGCCTGGAGACCCAGTACTTC. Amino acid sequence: CASSSHQRGGLETQYF.

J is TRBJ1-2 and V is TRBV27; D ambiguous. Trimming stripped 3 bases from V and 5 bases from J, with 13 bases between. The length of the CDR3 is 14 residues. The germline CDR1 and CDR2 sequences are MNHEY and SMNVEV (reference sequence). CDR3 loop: CASSLTGVGYGYTF. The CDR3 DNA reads TGTGCCAGCAGTTTGACTGGGGTCGGGTATGGCTACACCTTC.

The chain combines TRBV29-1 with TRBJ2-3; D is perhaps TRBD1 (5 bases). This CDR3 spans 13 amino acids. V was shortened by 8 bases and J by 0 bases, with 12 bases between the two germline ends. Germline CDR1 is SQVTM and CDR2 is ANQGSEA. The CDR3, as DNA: TGCAGCATAAGGGGTGTGAGCACAGATACGCAGTATTTT. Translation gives CSIRGVSTDTQYF.